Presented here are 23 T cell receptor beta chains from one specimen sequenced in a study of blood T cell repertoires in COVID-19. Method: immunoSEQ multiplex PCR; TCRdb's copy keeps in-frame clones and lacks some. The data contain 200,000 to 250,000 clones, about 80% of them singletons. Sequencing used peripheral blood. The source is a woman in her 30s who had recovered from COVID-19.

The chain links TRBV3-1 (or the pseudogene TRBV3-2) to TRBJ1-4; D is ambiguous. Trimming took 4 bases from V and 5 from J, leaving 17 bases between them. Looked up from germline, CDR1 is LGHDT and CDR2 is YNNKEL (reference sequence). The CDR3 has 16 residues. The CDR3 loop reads CASSPIDGGTNEKLFF. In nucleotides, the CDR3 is TGTGCCAGCAGCCCAATCGACGGCGGAACGAATGAAAAACTGTTTTTT.

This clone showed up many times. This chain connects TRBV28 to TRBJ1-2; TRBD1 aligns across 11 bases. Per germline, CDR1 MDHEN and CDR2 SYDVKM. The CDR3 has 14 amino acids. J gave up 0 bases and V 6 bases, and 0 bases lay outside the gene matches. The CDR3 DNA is TGTGCCAGCAGGGGACAGGGGGCTAACTATGGCTACACCTTC. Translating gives CASRGQGANYGYTF.

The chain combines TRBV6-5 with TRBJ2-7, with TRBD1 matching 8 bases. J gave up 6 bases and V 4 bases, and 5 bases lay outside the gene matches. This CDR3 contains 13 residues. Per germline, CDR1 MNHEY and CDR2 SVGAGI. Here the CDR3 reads CASSSGTGIEQYF. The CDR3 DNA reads TGTGCCAGCAGTTCCGGGACAGGTATCGAGCAGTACTTC.

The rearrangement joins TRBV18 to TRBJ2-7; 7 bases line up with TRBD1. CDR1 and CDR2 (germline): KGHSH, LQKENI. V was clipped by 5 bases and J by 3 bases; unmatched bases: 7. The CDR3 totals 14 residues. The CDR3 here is CASSDREENYEQYF. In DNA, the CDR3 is TGTGCCAGCTCAGACAGGGAAGAAAACTACGAGCAGTACTTC.

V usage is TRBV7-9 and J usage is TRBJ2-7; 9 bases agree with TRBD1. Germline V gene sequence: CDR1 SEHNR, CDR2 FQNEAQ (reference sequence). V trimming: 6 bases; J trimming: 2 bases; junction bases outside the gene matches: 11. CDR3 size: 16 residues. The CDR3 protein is CASSLDRGVPTYEQYF. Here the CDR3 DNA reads TGTGCCAGCAGTCTTGACAGGGGGGTCCCTACCTACGAGCAGTACTTC.

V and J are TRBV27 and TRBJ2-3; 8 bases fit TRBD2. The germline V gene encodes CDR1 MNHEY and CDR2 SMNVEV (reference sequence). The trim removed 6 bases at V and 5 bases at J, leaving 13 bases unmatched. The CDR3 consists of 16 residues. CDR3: CASSYSGIRFGDTQYF. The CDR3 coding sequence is TGTGCCAGCAGCTATAGCGGGATAAGGTTTGGAGATACGCAGTATTTT.

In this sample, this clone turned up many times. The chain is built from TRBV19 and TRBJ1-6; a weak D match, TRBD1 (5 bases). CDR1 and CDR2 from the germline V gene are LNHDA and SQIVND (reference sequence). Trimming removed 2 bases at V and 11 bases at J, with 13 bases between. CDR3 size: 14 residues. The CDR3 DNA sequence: TGTGCCAGTAGTATATCTCCAGGGAAGACACCCCTCCACTTT. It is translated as CASSISPGKTPLHF.

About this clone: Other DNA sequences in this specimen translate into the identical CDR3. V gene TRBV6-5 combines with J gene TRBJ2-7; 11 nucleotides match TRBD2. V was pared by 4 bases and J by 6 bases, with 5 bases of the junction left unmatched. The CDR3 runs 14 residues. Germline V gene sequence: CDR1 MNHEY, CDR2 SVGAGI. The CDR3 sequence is CASSSGTSGREQYF. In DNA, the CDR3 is TGTGCCAGCAGTTCCGGGACTAGCGGCCGCGAGCAGTACTTC.

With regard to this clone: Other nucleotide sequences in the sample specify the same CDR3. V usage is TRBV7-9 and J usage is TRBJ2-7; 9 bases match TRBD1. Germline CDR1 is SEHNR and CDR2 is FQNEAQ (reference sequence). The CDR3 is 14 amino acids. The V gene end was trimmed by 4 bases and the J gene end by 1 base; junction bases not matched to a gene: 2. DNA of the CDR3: TGTGCCAGCAGCTCCGGACAGGGGTCCTACGAGCAGTACTTC. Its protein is CASSSGQGSYEQYF.

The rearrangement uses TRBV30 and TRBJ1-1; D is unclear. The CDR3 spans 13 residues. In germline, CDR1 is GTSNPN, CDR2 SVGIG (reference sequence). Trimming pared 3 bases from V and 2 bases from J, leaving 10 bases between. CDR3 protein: CAWRTATNTEAFF. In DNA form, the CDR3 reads TGTGCCTGGAGAACTGCTACTAACACTGAAGCTTTCTTT.

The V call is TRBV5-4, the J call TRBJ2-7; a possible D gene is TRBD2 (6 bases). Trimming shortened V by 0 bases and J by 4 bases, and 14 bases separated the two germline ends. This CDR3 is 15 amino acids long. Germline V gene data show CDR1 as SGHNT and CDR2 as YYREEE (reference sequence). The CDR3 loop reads CASSLGLAELYEQYF. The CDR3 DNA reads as TGTGCCAGCAGCTTGGGTTTAGCGGAGTTATACGAGCAGTACTTC.

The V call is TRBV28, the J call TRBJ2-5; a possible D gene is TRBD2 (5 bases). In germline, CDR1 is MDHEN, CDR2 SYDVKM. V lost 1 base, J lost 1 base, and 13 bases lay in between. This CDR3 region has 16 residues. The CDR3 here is CASSLLGRSSQETQYF. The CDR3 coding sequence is TGTGCCAGCAGTTTATTGGGGAGAAGTTCCCAAGAGACCCAGTACTTC.

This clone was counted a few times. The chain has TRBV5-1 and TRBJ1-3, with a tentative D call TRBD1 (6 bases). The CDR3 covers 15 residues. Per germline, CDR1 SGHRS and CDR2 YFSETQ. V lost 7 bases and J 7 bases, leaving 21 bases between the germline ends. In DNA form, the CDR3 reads TGCGCCAGCCGGACCGAGGGACACCAGACGAACACCATATATTTT. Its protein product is CASRTEGHQTNTIYF.

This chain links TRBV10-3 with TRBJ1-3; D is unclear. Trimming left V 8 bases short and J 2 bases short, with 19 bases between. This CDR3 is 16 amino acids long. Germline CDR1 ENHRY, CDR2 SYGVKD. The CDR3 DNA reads TGTGCCATCTGTCCCCAAATCCCGGGGACTGGAAACACCATATATTTT. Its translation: CAICPQIPGTGNTIYF.

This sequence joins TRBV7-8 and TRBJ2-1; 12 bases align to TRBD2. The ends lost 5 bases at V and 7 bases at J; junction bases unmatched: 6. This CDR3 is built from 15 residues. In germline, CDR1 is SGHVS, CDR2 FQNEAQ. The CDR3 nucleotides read TGTGCCAGCAGCGTGACTAGCGGGAGATTTAATGAGCAGTTCTTC. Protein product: CASSVTSGRFNEQFF.

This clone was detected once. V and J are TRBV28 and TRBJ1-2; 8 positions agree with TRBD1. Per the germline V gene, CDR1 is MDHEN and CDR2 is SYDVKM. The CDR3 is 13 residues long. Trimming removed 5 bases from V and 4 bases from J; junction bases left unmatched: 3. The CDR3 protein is CASSQGASYGYTF. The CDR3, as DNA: TGTGCCAGCAGTCAGGGGGCCTCCTATGGCTACACCTTC.

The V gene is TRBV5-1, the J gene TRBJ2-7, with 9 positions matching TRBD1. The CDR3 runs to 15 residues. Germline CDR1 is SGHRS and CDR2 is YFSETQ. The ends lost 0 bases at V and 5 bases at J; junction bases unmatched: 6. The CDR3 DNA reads TGCGCCAGCAGCTTGGGGGGACAGGGTTTCGACGAGCAGTACTTC. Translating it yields CASSLGGQGFDEQYF.

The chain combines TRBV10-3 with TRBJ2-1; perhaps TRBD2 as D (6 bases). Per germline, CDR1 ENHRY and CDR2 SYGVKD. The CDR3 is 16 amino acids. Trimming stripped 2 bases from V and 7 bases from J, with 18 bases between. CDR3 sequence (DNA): TGTGCCATCAGTGAGGGGAGCGGGCAAGGTGGGAATGAGCAGTTCTTC. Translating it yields CAISEGSGQGGNEQFF.

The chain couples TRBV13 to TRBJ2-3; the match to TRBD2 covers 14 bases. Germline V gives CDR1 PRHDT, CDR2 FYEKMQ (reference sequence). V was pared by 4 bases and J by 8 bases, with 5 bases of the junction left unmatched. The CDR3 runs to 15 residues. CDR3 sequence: CASSSGTSGSATQYF. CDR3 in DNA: TGTGCCAGCAGCTCTGGGACTAGCGGGAGTGCTACGCAGTATTTT.

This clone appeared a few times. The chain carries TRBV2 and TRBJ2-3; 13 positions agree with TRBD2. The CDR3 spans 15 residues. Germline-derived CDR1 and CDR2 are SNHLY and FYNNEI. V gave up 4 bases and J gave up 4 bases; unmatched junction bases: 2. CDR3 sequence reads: CASSGGLAGPDTQYF. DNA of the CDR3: TGTGCCAGCAGTGGGGGACTAGCGGGACCAGATACGCAGTATTTT.

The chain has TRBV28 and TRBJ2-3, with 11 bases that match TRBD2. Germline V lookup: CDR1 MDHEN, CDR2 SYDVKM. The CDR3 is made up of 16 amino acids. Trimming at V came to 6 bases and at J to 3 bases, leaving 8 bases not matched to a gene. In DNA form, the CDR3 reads TGTGCCAGCAGAAATAGCGGGAGGGCCCTGACAGATACGCAGTATTTT. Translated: CASRNSGRALTDTQYF.

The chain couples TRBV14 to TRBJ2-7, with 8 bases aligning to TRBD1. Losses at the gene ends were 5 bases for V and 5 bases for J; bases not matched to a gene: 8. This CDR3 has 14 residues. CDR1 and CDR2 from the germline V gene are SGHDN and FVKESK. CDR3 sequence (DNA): TGTGCCAGCAGCTTCAGGACAGGGTTCCACGAGCAGTACTTC. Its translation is CASSFRTGFHEQYF.

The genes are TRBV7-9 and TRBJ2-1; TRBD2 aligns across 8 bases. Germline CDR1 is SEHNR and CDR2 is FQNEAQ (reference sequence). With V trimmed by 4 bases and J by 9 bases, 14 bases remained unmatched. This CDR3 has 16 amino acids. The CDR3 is CASSSILAGRQVEQFF. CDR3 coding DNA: TGTGCCAGCAGCTCGATTCTAGCGGGTCGACAAGTTGAGCAGTTCTTC.